This T cell receptor (beta chain) derives from a study of OX40 agonist ivuxolimab in advanced cancers. J was trimmed by 0 bases and V by 3 bases; bases with no gene match: 8. This CDR3 spans 17 amino acids. Germline V gives CDR1 SGDLS, CDR2 YYNGEE. Some clones are missing from TCRdb's copy, which holds only in-frame ones; the method was immunoSEQ multiplex PCR. The top ten clones hold about 0.7% of a sample with tens of thousands of clones, roughly nine tenths of them seen once. The chain couples TRBV9 to TRBJ1-2; 10 nucleotides align to TRBD1. The material sequenced was CD4+ or CD8+ T cells sorted from blood, taken in a trial of the OX40 agonist ivuxolimab. This TCR was recovered from an adult with an advanced solid tumor such as melanoma, head and neck, liver or kidney cancer. CDR3 bases: TGTGCCAGCAGCGCAACTCCGGGACAGGGGCCTAACTATGGCTACACCTTC. It codes for CASSATPGQGPNYGYTF.